The rows below give T cell receptor beta chains drawn from one sample of a study of CD8+CD57+ T cells in acquired aplastic anemia. TCRdb processed the reads anew with MiXCR; each CDR3 protein has one entry. The sample carries some 280,000 distinct CDR3 sequences, approximately 55% recorded once. The sample comprised sorted CD4+, CD8+, or CD8+CD57+ T cells (not recorded which) from PBMCs. These receptors all come from a human donor with severe aplastic anemia or a healthy control (not recorded which). Each CDR3 is given with its conserved first and last residue. The D gene is left open where the match is weak. The size of a clone is reported for some rows only, either as once, few or many, or as a class for expanded clones.

D	V	size	J	DNA	CDR3
-	TRBV5-1	-	TRBJ1-1	TGCGCCAGCAGAGGGGAGACTGAAGCTTTCTTT	CASRGETEAFF
-	TRBV20-1	-	TRBJ1-2	TGCAGTGCCGTCGGAACGGACTATGGCTACACCTTC	CSAVGTDYGYTF
TRBD2	TRBV10-2	-	TRBJ2-7	TGCGCCAGCAGTGAGTCGCGGGGGGCCTACGAGCAGTACTTC	CASSESRGAYEQYF
-	TRBV29-1	many	TRBJ2-3	TGCAGCGCCGGTGGTACAGATACGCAGTATTTT	CSAGGTDTQYF
-	TRBV6-2/TRBV6-3	few	TRBJ1-5	TGTGCCAGCAGGAGCCGGGCCCTATATATCAATCAGCCCCAGCATTTT	CASRSRALYINQPQHF
TRBD2	TRBV27	-	TRBJ2-5	TGTGCCAGCAGTGATTCGACGCGGGGGGGTGAAGAGACCCAGTACTTC	CASSDSTRGGEETQYF
TRBD1	TRBV5-1	-	TRBJ1-5	TGCGCCAGCAGACGGGACAGGGAAGGCAATCAGCCCCAGCATTTT	CASRRDREGNQPQHF
-	TRBV19	many	TRBJ2-3	TGTGCCAGTGGGGGGGGCATTTCTCCCGCAGATACGCAGTATTTT	CASGGGISPADTQYF
TRBD1	TRBV20-1	few	TRBJ1-2	TGCAGTGCGGGACAGTTGGGTGGCTACACCTTC	CSAGQLGGYTF
-	TRBV5-4	-	TRBJ1-1	TGTGCCAGCAGCATGGGGCAGGGATCATACACTGAAGCTTTCTTT	CASSMGQGSYTEAFF
-	TRBV20-1	-	TRBJ2-7	TGCAGTGCTGCCGGGACACGGGTTTACGAGCAGTACTTC	CSAAGTRVYEQYF
-	TRBV7-9	many	TRBJ2-1	TGTGCCAGCAGCTTAGGCGCCCGGGGCAATGAGCAGTTCTTC	CASSLGARGNEQFF
-	TRBV12-3/TRBV12-4	many	TRBJ2-7	TGTGCCAGCAGTTTAGTCGCCAGGGTGAAGGAGCAGTACTTC	CASSLVARVKEQYF
-	TRBV20-1	-	TRBJ2-3	TGCAGTGCCTTTACGGGGCGGATCCTTTTGGGCACAGATACGCAGTATTTT	CSAFTGRILLGTDTQYF
-	TRBV20-1	-	TRBJ2-1	TGCAGTGCTAGAGATTTTGGAGGGTGGCATGAGCAGTTCTTC	CSARDFGGWHEQFF
TRBD1	TRBV5-1	many	TRBJ1-1	TGCGCCAGCAGCAGTTACAGGGGGGACACTGAAGCTTTCTTT	CASSSYRGDTEAFF
TRBD1	TRBV7-6	many	TRBJ1-1	TGTGCCAGCAGCTTCGCAGGGGGGAGCACTGAAGCTTTCTTT	CASSFAGGSTEAFF
-	TRBV11-2	-	TRBJ2-7	TGTGCCAGCAGCTTATATCCTACAGGGAACTCCTACGAGCAGTACTTC	CASSLYPTGNSYEQYF
TRBD1	TRBV24-1	-	TRBJ1-6	TGTGCCACCAGTGCCGGCGGGACAGGACTAAATTCACCCCTCCACTTT	CATSAGGTGLNSPLHF
-	TRBV5-1	few	TRBJ2-7	TGCGCCAGCAGCCCGTTGGAGGGTTACGAGCAGTACTTC	CASSPLEGYEQYF
-	TRBV6-5	many	TRBJ2-7	TGTGCCAGCAGTCGACAGAGTCTCTCCTACGAGCAGTGCTTC	CASSRQSLSYEQCF
-	TRBV6-5	-	TRBJ2-3	TGTGCCAGCAGTTACTTCCGCGGGACCCACACAGATACGCAGTATTTT	CASSYFRGTHTDTQYF
-	TRBV18	many	TRBJ2-1	TGTGCCAGCTCACCAGACAGCTACAATGAGCAGTTCTTC	CASSPDSYNEQFF
-	TRBV7-2	-	TRBJ2-7	TGTGCCAGCAGTAGGGACGCCCTACGGGAGCAGTACTTC	CASSRDALREQYF
-	TRBV12-5	many	TRBJ2-2	TGTGCTAGTGGTTTGGTCACCGGGGAGCTGTTTTTT	CASGLVTGELFF
-	TRBV11-2	-	TRBJ1-1	TGTGCCAGCAGCAAGGGGGTAAGGGGATACACTGAAGCTTTCTTT	CASSKGVRGYTEAFF